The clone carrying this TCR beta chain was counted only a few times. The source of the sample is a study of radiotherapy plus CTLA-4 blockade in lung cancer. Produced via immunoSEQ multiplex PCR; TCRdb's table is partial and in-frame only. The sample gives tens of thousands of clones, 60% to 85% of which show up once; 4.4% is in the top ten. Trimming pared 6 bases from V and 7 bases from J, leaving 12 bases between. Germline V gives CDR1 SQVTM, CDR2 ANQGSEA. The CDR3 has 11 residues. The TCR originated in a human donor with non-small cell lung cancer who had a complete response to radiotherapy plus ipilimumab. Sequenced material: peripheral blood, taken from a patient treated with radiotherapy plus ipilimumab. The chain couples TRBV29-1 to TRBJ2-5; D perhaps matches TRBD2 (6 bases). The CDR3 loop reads CSVTSGGTQYF. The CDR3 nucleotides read TGCAGCGTGACATCCGGGGGGACCCAGTACTTC.